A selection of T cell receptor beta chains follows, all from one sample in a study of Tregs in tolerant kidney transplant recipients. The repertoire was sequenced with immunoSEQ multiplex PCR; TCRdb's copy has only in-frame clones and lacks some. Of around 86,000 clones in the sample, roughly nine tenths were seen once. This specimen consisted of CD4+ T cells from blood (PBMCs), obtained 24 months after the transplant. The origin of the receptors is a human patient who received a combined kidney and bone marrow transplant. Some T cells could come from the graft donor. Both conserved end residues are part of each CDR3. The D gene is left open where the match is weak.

DNA: TGTGCCAGCAGTTTATTGGACTACCGGTCCTACAATGAGCAGTTCTTC
CDR3: CASSLLDYRSYNEQFF
J: TRBJ2-1
V: TRBV28
D: NA

DNA: TGTGTCAGCAGCCCCGGGACAGCCCCCTACGAGCAGTACTTC
CDR3: CVSSPGTAPYEQYF
J: TRBJ2-7
V: TRBV7-2
D: TRBD1

DNA: TGTGCCAGCAGCTCCCTAGCGGGGGGCGGGACAGATACGCAGTATTTT
CDR3: CASSSLAGGGTDTQYF
J: TRBJ2-3
V: TRBV7-2
D: TRBD2

DNA: TGTGCCAGCAGTGATACTCTCAGGGGGTTAGGCAATCAGCCCCAGCATTTT
CDR3: CASSDTLRGLGNQPQHF
J: TRBJ1-5
V: TRBV2
D: TRBD1

DNA: TGTGCCAGCAGGGAGGCAGGGGTGAACACCGGGGAGCTGTTTTTT
CDR3: CASREAGVNTGELFF
J: TRBJ2-2
V: TRBV6-1
D: NA

DNA: TGTGCCAGCAGCTTAGGGACTAGCGGGGGAGGAACCAAAAACATTCAGTACTTC
CDR3: CASSLGTSGGGTKNIQYF
J: TRBJ2-4
V: TRBV11-1
D: TRBD2

DNA: TGTGCCAGCAGAATGGCGGGAGTAGAGACCCAGTACTTC
CDR3: CASRMAGVETQYF
J: TRBJ2-5
V: TRBV6-5
D: TRBD2

DNA: TGCGCCAGCAGCCAGCCGACCCCTACCTTGATAGCGGGGGGGTTATCCACAGATACGCAGTATTTT
CDR3: CASSQPTPTLIAGGLSTDTQYF
J: TRBJ2-3
V: TRBV4-3
D: TRBD2

DNA: TGCGCCAGCAGCCTGGGACAGGTCGGTGAAAAACTGTTTTTT
CDR3: CASSLGQVGEKLFF
J: TRBJ1-4
V: TRBV5-1
D: TRBD1

DNA: TGCGCCAGCAGCTTGGCGGACATGGACAGTTCTGATGGCTACACCTTC
CDR3: CASSLADMDSSDGYTF
J: TRBJ1-2
V: TRBV5-1
D: NA

DNA: TGCGCCAGCAGCCAACCCACCGATGGACAGGGGGCATATGCTTTCTTT
CDR3: CASSQPTDGQGAYAFF
J: TRBJ1-1
V: TRBV4-1
D: TRBD1